Presented here are 13 T cell receptor beta chains from one specimen sequenced in a study of blood T cell repertoires in COVID-19. Sequencing used immunoSEQ multiplex PCR; TCRdb keeps in-frame clones, though not all of them. The data hold around 63,000 clones, with approximately 90% observed a single time. Sequenced: peripheral blood. The receptors here all came from a woman in her sixties or seventies with COVID-19, enrolled during active disease.

The V call is TRBV7-9, the J call TRBJ1-1, with D possibly being TRBD1 (6 bases). CDR3 length: 12 residues. The ends were cut back, 5 bases at V and 6 bases at J, with 10 bases in the middle. Germline V CDR1 and CDR2: SEHNR, FQNEAQ (reference sequence). CDR3 nucleotides: TGTGCCAGCAGCGAGGACAGCCCTGAAGCTTTCTTT. Translation gives CASSEDSPEAFF.

The chain uses TRBV4-1 and TRBJ1-2, with unresolved D. V was cut by 2 bases and J by 4 bases, with 11 bases left in between. This CDR3 comprises 14 residues. In germline, CDR1 is MGHRA, CDR2 YSYEKL. CDR3 bases: TGCGCCAGCAGCCAAAATCAGAATCCCTATGGCTACACCTTC. Its translation is CASSQNQNPYGYTF.

J is TRBJ1-1 and V is TRBV10-3; 10 nucleotides line up with TRBD1. CDR3 length: 14 amino acids. Germline trimming cut 5 bases from V and 1 base from J; bases unmatched to any gene: 1. Germline V gene sequence: CDR1 ENHRY, CDR2 SYGVKD. DNA for the CDR3: TGTGCCATCAGTCGGGACAGGGGGAACACTGAAGCTTTCTTT. This sequence encodes CAISRDRGNTEAFF.

The genes are TRBV6-2 or TRBV6-3 and TRBJ2-7, with 11 bases that match TRBD1. The CDR3 length is 14 residues. CDR1 MNHEY and CDR2 SVGEGT come from the germline V gene. After removal of 6 bases from V and 6 bases from J, the junction contained 7 bases not matched to a gene. CDR3 nucleotides: TGTGCCAGCAGCTGGACAGGGGGCTTGGGCGAGCAGTACTTC. Translated, it gives CASSWTGGLGEQYF.

This sequence joins TRBV7-2 and TRBJ1-5; D might be TRBD1 (6 bases). Deletions cut 1 base from V and 1 base from J, with 11 bases between. The CDR3 spans 16 residues. Germline CDR1 reads SGHTA; CDR2 reads FQGNSA. Here the CDR3 reads CASSLVLGASNQPQHF. CDR3 nucleotide sequence: TGTGCCAGCAGCTTAGTTTTGGGGGCAAGCAATCAGCCCCAGCATTTT.

The gene calls are TRBV28 and TRBJ1-1, with 9 bases identical to TRBD1. CDR1 and CDR2 from the germline V gene are MDHEN and SYDVKM. The CDR3 runs to 14 residues. The junction had 4 bases not matched to a gene; V was cut back by 3 bases and J by 5 bases. The DNA of the CDR3 is TGTGCCAGCAGTTTGGTGACAGGGGGAACTGAAGCTTTCTTT. Translating it yields CASSLVTGGTEAFF.

The chain employs TRBV10-3 and TRBJ1-2; D gene unclear. CDR1 is ENHRY, CDR2 SYGVKD, per germline. The CDR3 loop spans 13 amino acids. The germline V and J ends were trimmed by 3 bases and 4 bases, with 9 bases remaining between them. The CDR3 here is CAISEEGLYGYTF. CDR3 nucleotide sequence: TGTGCCATCAGTGAAGAGGGCCTCTATGGCTACACCTTC.

The rearrangement links TRBV4-2 to TRBJ1-1; tentatively, D is TRBD1 (5 bases). Germline values: CDR1 LGHNA, CDR2 YNFKEQ. V lost 2 bases, J lost 0 bases, and 10 bases lay in between. The CDR3 contains 15 residues. This CDR3 is CASSQPRTLNTEAFF. CDR3 DNA sequence: TGTGCCAGCAGCCAACCCAGGACATTGAACACTGAAGCTTTCTTT.

This clone has a handful of counts. V gene TRBV6-1 combines with J gene TRBJ1-2; D gene uncertain. This CDR3 contains 15 residues. V was trimmed by 1 base and J by 4 bases, leaving 13 bases between them. Germline V lookup: CDR1 MNHNS, CDR2 SASEGT. The CDR3 protein is CASSEVPSGIYGYTF. CDR3 DNA sequence: TGTGCCAGCAGTGAAGTTCCATCCGGGATCTATGGCTACACCTTC.

This sequence joins TRBV19 and TRBJ2-1; tentative D call: TRBD1 (5 bases). V lost 4 bases to trimming and J lost 7 bases, with 11 bases between them. The germline V gene encodes CDR1 LNHDA and CDR2 SQIVND (reference sequence). The CDR3 is 13 amino acids. CDR3: CASSTTTENEQFF. As DNA, the CDR3 is TGTGCCAGTAGTACCACGACAGAGAATGAGCAGTTCTTC.

The J gene is TRBJ2-3, the V gene TRBV20-1, with TRBD1 identical over 11 bases. V shed 3 bases, J shed 2 bases, and the junction held 4 bases outside the gene matches. The CDR3 covers 15 residues. Per the germline V gene, CDR1 is DFQATT and CDR2 is SNEGSKA (reference sequence). The CDR3 loop is CSASPGQGVTDTQYF. CDR3 bases: TGCAGTGCTAGTCCGGGACAGGGGGTCACAGATACGCAGTATTTT.

The genes are TRBV10-3 and TRBJ1-2; 7 bases line up with TRBD1. Germline loops: CDR1 ENHRY, CDR2 SYGVKD. The CDR3 extends over 13 amino acids. The V gene end was trimmed by 11 bases and the J gene end by 0 bases; junction bases not matched to a gene: 6. The CDR3 region is CAADRDSNYGYTF. CDR3 DNA sequence: TGTGCCGCCGACAGGGATTCTAACTATGGCTACACCTTC.

The genes are TRBV11-3 and TRBJ2-3, with 11 bases matching TRBD2. The CDR3 runs 16 residues. The germline CDR1 and CDR2 sequences are SGHNT and YENEEA. The junction had 5 bases not matched to a gene; V was cut back by 4 bases and J by 2 bases. CDR3 sequence: CASSYRLAGHTDTQYF. The CDR3 DNA follows: TGTGCCAGCAGCTATCGACTAGCGGGGCACACAGATACGCAGTATTTT.